This entry concerns a single TCR beta chain. This record comes from a study of shared T cell receptors in the human thymus. Measured with immunoSEQ multiplex PCR; TCRdb has only the in-frame clones, and not every one. The sample carries under 850,000 clones, approximately 88% recorded once. The data also belong to a second study, concerning human thymus T cells. That report adds: Thymus was obtained from resections taken during corrective heart surgery.

The clonotype was recovered from a boy younger than two with a congenital heart defect. Sequenced input: thymocytes.

CDR3 coding DNA: TGTGCCAGCAGCCACCCTAGGGGGCGTTCCTACGAGCAGTACTTC. This sequence encodes CASSHPRGRSYEQYF. The chain links TRBV28 to TRBJ2-7, with 7 bases that match TRBD1. The CDR3 covers 15 residues. V was clipped by 6 bases and J by 1 base; unmatched bases: 9. Germline V CDR1 and CDR2: MDHEN, SYDVKM.